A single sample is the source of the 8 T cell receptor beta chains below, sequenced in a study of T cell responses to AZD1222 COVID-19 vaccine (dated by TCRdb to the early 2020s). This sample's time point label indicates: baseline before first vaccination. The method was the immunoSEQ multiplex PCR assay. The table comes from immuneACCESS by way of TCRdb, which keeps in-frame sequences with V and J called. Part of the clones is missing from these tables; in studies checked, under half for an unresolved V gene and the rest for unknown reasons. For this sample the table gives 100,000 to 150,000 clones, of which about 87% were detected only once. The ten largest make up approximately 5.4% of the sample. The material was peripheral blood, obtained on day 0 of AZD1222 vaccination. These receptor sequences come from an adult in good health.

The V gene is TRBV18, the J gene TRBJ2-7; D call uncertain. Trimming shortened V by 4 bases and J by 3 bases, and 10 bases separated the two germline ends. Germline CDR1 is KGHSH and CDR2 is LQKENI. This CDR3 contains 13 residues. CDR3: CASSQMRLYEQYF. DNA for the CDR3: TGTGCCAGCTCACAAATGCGTCTCTACGAGCAGTACTTC.

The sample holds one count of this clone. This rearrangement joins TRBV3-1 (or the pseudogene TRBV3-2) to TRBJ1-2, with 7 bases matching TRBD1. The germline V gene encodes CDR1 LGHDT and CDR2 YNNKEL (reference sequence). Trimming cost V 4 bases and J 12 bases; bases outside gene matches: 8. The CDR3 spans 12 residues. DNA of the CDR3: TGTGCCAGCAGCCGCCGACAGGGTAGAAACACCTTC. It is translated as CASSRRQGRNTF.

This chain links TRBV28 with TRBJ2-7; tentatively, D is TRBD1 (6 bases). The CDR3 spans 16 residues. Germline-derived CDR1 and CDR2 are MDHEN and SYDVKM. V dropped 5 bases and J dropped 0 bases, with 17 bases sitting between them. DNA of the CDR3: TGTGCCAGCAGTCCCCGGGGCAGGGGTGCCTCCTACGAGCAGTACTTC. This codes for CASSPRGRGASYEQYF.

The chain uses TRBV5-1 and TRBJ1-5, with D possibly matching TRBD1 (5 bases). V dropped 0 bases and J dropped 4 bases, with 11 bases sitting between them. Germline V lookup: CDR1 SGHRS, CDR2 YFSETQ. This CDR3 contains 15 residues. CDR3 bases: TGCGCCAGCAGCTTGGACGGCAGGGTTAATCAGCCCCAGCATTTT. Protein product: CASSLDGRVNQPQHF.

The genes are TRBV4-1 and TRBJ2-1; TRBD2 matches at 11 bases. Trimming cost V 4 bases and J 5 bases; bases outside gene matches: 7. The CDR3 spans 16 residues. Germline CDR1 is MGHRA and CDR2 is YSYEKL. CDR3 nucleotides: TGCGCCAGCAGCCCGCGAAAACTAGCGGGGGACAATGAGCAGTTCTTC. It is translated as CASSPRKLAGDNEQFF.

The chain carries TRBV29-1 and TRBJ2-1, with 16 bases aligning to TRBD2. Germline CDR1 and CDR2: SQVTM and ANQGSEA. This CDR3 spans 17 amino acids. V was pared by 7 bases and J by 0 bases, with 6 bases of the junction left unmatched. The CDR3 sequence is CSGQGLAGGSSYNEQFF. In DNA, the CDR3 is TGCAGCGGACAGGGACTAGCGGGAGGGAGCTCCTACAATGAGCAGTTCTTC.

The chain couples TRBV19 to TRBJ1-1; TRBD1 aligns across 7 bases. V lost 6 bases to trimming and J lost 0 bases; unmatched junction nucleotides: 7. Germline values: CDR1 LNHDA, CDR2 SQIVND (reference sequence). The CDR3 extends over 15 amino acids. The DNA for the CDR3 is TGTGCCAGTAGCTACCTGACAGGGATGAACACTGAAGCTTTCTTT. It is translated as CASSYLTGMNTEAFF.

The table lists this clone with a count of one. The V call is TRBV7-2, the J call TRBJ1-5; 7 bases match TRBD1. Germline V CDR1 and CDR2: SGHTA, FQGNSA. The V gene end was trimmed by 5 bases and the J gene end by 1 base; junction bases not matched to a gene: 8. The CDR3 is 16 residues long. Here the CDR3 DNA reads TGTGCCAGCAGCCAATACTACAGGGGCAGCAATCAGCCCCAGCATTTT. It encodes CASSQYYRGSNQPQHF.